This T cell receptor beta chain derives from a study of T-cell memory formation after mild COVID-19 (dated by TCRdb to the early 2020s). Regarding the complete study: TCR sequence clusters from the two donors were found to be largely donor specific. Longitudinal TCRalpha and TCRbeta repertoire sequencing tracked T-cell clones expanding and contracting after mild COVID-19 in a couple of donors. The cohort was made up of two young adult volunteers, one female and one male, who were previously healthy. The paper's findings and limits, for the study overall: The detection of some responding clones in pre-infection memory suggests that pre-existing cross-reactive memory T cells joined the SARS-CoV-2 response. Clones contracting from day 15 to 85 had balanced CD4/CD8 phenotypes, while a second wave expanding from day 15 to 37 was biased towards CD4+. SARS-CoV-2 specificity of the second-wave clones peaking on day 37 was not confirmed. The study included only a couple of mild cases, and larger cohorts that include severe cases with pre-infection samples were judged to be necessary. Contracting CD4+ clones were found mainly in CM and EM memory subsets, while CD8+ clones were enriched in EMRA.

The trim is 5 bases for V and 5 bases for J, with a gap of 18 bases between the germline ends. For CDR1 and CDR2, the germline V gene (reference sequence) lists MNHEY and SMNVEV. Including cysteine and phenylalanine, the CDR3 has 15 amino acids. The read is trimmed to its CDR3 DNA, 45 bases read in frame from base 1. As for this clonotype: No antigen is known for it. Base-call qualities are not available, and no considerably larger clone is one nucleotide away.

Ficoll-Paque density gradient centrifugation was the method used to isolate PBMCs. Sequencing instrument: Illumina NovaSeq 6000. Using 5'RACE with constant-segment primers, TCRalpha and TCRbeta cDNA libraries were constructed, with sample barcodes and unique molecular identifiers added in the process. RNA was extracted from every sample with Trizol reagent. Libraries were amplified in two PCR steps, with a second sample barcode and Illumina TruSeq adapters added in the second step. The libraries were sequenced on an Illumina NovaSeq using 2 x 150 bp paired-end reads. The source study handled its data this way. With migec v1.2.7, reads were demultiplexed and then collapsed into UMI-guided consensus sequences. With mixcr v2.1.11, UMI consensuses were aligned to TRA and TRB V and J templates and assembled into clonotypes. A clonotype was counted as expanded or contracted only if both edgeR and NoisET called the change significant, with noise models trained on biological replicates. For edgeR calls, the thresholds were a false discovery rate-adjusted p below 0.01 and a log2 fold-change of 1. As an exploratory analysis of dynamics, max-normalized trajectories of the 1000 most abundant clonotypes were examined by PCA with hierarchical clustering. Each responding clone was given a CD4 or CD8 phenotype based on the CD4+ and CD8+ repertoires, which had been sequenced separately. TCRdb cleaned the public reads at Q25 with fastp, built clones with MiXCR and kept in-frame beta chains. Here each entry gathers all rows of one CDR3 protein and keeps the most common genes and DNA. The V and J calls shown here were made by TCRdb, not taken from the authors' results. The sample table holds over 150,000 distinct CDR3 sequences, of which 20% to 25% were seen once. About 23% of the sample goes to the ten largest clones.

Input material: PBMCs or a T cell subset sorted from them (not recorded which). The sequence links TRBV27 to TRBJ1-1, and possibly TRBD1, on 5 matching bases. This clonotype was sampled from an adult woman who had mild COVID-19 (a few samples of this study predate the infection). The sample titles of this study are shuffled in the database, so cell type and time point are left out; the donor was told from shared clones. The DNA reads TGTGCCAGCAGTCTCGGGATCGGGGGTAGGACTGAAGCTTTCTTT. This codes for CASSLGIGGRTEAFF.